This TCR beta chain was profiled in a study of CD8 T cells in ankylosing spondylitis. Study observations and caveats: Disease-associated clones were reportedly significantly overrepresented in matched ankylosing spondylitis synovial fluid. Clones linked to the disease showed a CD8+ phenotype. They occurred at relatively low frequencies in peripheral blood. Several highly homologous variants made up a TCR beta motif, and this motif appeared characteristic of ankylosing spondylitis blood.

As regards this clonotype: The antigen is unknown.

The CDR3 has 14 residues. V shed 7 bases, J shed 3 bases, and the junction held 5 bases outside the gene matches. CDR1 is SGHRS and CDR2 is YFSETQ in the germline V gene. Quantitative 5'-RACE with molecular barcodes produced the TCR beta libraries. TCRdb re-derived calls from the 5' RACE reads in MiXCR, one entry per CDR3 protein. The sample lists around 890,000 distinct CDR3 sequences; approximately 12% were seen once. The chain recombines TRBV5-1 with TRBJ2-2; 8 nucleotides agree with TRBD2. This clonotype originated in a male donor with ankylosing spondylitis. What was sequenced was blood, either unsorted or a sorted T cell fraction (not recorded which). CDR3 residues: CASGTSGDTGELFF. The CDR3, as DNA: TGCGCCAGCGGAACTAGCGGCGACACCGGGGAGCTGTTTTTT. The whole variable domain, remainder taken from reference TRBV5-1 and TRBJ2-2, is KAGVTQTPRYLIKTRGQQVTLSCSPISGHRSVSWYQQTPGQGLQFLFEYFSETQRNKGNFPGRFSGRQFSNSRSEMNVSTLELGDSALYLCASGTSGDTGELFFGEGSRLTVL.